The clone carrying this TCR beta chain has just a few counts. This entry comes from a study of beta chain features in type 1 diabetes. Purity above 95% was achieved in all sorted populations. The authors reverse transcribed all of the isolated RNA, so sequencing captured expressed TCRB transcripts. Profiling relied on immunoSEQ multiplex PCR, and the TCRdb table lists in-frame clones only, not all of them. The sample yields about 130,000 clones, around a tenth seen once. V lost 5 bases and J 5 bases, leaving 8 bases between the germline ends. The CDR3 consists of 12 residues. Germline V gene sequence: CDR1 SGHAT, CDR2 FQNNGV.

V gene TRBV11-2 combines with J gene TRBJ2-3; D gene ambiguous. Material: central memory CD4+ T cells from blood. This sequence originates from a man between 18 and 35 years old in good health. CDR3 bases: TGTGCCAGCAGCCCGAGGCTAGATACGCAGTATTTT. Its translation: CASSPRLDTQYF.